This T cell receptor (beta chain) was documented in a study of blood T cells in healthy people across ages. It was with a sample-barcoded 5' primer and a J-beta primer mix that a second PCR of about 7 to 12 cycles was run. Each CDR3 protein is one row after TCRdb ran MiXCR on the 5' RACE reads. In the table there are about 1.7 million distinct CDR3 sequences, 28% of which are singletons. CDR1 is MNHEY and CDR2 is SVGAGI in the germline V gene. This CDR3 contains 13 residues. Germline trimming cut 6 bases from V and 9 bases from J; bases unmatched to any gene: 9. Sequencing input: blood. The chain employs TRBV6-5 and TRBJ1-2; 8 bases match TRBD1. The sequence came from a woman in her 30s in good health. In nucleotides, the CDR3 is TGTGCCAGCAGCAGGCAGGGGGCGTATCGCTACACCTTC. It specifies CASSRQGAYRYTF.